The clone carrying this T cell receptor (beta chain) came up a few times. The antigen remains undetermined. The entry originates in a study of T cell repertoires in cytomegalovirus infection. The study, taken as a whole, reports: HLA-C-restricted CMV clonotypes gave the most frequent clonotype in two of eight donors.

TCRdb recomputed calls from the reads with MiXCR, one row per CDR3 protein. The sample carries hundreds of thousands of distinct CDR3 sequences, roughly 31% recorded once. The germline V and J ends were trimmed by 2 bases and 6 bases, with 16 bases remaining between them. The CDR3 is 15 residues long. Per the germline V gene, CDR1 is MNHEY and CDR2 is SMNVEV (reference sequence). The receptor was derived from a human donor in good health (CMV status not recorded). Some clones in this sample may be carry-over from other donors' samples. Sequenced material: cultured CD8+ T cells from PBMCs, taken from culture after CMV antigen stimulation. This rearrangement joins TRBV27 to TRBJ1-1; TRBD1 is a possible D gene (6 bases). The DNA for the CDR3 is TGTGCCAGCAGTTTAACATTGGGGGCCAGGTCTGAAGCTTTCTTT. This gives the protein CASSLTLGARSEAFF.